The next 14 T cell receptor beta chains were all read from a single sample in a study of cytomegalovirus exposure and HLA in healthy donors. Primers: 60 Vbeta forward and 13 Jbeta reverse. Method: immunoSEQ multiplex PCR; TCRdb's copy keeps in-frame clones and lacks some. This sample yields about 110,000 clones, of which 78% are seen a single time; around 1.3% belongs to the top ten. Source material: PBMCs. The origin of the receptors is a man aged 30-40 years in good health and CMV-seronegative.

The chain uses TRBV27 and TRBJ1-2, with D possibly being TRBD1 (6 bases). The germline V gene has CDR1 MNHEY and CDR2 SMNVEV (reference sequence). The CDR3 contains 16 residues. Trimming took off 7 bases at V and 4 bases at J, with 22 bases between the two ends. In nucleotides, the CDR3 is TGTGCCAGCACCACAAACTCACTACAGGGCGCCTATGGCTACACCTTC. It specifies CASTTNSLQGAYGYTF.

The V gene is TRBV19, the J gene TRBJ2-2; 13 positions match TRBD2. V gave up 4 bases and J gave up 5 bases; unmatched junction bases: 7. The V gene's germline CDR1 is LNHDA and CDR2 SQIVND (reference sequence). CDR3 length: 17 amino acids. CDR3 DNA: TGTGCCAGTAGTACAGGACTAGCGGGAGTGAAAACCGGGGAGCTGTTTTTT. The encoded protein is CASSTGLAGVKTGELFF.

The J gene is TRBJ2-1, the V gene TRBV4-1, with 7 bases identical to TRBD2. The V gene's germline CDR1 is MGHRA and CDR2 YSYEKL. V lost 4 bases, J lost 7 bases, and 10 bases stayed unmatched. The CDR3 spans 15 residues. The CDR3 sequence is CASSLYAIGRNEQFF. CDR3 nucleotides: TGCGCCAGCAGCCTATACGCAATCGGGAGGAATGAGCAGTTCTTC.

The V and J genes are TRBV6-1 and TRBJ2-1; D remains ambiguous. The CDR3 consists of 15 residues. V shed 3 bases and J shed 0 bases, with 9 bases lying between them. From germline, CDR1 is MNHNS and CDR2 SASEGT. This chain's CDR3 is CASSDNYLSYNEQFF. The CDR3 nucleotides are TGTGCCAGCAGTGATAACTACCTCTCCTACAATGAGCAGTTCTTC.

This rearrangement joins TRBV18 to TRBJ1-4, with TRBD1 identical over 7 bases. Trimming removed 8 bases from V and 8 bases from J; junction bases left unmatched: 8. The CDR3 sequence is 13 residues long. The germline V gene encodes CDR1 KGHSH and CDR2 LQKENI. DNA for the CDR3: TGTGCCAGCCAGGACAGGCCCTGGGAAAAACTGTTTTTT. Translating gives CASQDRPWEKLFF.

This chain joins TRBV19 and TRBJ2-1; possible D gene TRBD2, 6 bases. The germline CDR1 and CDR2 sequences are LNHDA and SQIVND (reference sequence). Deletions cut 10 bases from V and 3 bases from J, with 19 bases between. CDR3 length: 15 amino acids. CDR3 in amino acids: CATSSLGGDYNEQFF. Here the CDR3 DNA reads TGTGCCACCTCATCCCTGGGGGGAGACTACAATGAGCAGTTCTTC.

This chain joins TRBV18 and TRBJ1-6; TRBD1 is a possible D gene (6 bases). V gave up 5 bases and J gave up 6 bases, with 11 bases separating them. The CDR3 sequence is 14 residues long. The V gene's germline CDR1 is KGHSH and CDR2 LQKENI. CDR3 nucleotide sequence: TGTGCCAGCTCAGAACAGGGAATTAATTCACCCCTCCACTTT. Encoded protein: CASSEQGINSPLHF.

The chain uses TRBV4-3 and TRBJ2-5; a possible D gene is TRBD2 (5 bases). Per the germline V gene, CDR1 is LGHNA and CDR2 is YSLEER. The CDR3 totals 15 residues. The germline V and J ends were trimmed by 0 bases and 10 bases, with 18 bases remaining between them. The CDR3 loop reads CASSQEFGGSGNQYF. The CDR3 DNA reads TGCGCCAGCAGCCAAGAATTCGGCGGTTCGGGGAACCAGTACTTC.

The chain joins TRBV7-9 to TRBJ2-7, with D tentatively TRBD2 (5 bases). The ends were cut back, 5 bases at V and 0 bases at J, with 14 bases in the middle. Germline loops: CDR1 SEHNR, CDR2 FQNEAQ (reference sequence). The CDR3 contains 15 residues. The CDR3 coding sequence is TGTGCCAGCAGCACGCGGGTGGCAGGCTCCTACGAGCAGTACTTC. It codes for CASSTRVAGSYEQYF.

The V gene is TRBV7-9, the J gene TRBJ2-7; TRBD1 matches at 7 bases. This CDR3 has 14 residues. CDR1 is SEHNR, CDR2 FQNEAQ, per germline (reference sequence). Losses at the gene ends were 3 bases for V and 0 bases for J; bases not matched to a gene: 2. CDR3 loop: CASSFGTASYEQYF. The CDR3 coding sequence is TGTGCCAGCAGCTTTGGGACAGCCTCCTACGAGCAGTACTTC. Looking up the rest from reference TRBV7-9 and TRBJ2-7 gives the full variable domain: DTGVSQNPRHKITKRGQNVTFRCDPISEHNRLYWYRQTLGQGPEFLTYFQNEAQLEKSRLLSDRFSAERPKGSFSTLEIQRTEQGDSAMYLCASSFGTASYEQYFGPGTRLTVT.

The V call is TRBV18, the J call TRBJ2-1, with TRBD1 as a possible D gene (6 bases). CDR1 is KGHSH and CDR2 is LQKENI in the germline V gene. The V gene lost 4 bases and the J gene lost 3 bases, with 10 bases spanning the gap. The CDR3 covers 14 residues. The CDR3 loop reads CASSLQDSYNEQFF. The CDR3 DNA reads TGTGCCAGCTCACTTCAGGACAGCTACAATGAGCAGTTCTTC.

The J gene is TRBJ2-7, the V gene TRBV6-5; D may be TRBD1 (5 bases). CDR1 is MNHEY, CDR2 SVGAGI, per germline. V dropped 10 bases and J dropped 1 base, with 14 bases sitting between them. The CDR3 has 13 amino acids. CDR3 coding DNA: TGTGCCACCCTCGAGGCAGGGTCCTACGAGCAGTACTTC. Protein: CATLEAGSYEQYF.

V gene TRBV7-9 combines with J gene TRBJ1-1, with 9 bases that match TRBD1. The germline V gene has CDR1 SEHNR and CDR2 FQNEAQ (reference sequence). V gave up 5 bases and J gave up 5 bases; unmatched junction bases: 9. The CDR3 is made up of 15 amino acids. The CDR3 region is CASSDLRQGVTEAFF. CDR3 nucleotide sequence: TGTGCCAGCAGCGACTTGAGACAGGGGGTTACTGAAGCTTTCTTT.

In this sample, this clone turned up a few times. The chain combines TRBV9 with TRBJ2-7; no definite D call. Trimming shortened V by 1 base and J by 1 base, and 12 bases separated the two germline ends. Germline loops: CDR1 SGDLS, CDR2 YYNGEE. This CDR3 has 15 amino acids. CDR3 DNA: TGTGCCAGCAGCGTAACCCCAGGCCAATCCTACGAGCAGTACTTC. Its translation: CASSVTPGQSYEQYF.